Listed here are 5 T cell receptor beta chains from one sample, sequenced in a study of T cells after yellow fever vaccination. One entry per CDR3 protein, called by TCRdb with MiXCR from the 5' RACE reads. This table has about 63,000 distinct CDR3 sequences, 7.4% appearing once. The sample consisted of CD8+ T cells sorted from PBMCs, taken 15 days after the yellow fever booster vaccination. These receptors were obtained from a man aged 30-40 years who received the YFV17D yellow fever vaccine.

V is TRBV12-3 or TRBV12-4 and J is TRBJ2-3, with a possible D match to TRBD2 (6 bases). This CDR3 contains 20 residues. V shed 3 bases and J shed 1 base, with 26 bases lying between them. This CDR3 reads CASSFLIADLNGGGTDTQYF. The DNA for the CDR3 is TGTGCCAGCAGTTTTCTGATAGCGGACCTAAACGGGGGAGGCACAGATACGCAGTATTTT.

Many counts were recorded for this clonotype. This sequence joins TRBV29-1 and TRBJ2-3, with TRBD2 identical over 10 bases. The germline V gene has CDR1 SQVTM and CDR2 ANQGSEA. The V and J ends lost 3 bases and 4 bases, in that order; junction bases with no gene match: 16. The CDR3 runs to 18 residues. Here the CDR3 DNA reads TGCAGCGTTGAGTTGATGTCACTCACTAGCGGGACAGCAGATACGCAGTATTTT. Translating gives CSVELMSLTSGTADTQYF.

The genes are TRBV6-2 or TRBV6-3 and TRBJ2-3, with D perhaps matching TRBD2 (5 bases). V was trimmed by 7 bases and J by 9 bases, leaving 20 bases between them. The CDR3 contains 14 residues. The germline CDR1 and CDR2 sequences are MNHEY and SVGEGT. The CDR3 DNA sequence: TGTGCCAGCACCCCCGACTTGCACGAGGGCACGCAGTATTTT. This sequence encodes CASTPDLHEGTQYF.

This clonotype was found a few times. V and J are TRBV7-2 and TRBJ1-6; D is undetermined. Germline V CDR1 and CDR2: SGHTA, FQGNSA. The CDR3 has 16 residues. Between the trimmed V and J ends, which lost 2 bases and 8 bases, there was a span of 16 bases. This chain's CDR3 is CASSLPLPLLYSPLHF. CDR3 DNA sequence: TGTGCCAGCAGCTTACCCCTACCCCTTTTATATTCACCCCTCCACTTT.

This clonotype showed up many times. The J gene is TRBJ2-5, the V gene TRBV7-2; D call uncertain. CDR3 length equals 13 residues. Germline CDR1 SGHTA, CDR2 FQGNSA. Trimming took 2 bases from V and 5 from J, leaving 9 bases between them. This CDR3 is CASSLQPPETQYF. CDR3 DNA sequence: TGTGCCAGCAGCTTACAGCCTCCGGAGACCCAGTACTTC.